Sequencing of this T cell receptor beta chain was carried out in a study of beta chain features in type 1 diabetes. Study-level findings and limits: Moderate but significant shortening of TCRB CDR3s was recorded in all four CD4+ subsets from Type 1 diabetes patients.

All of the isolated RNA was reverse transcribed, so expressed TCRB transcripts were sequenced. Assay used: immunoSEQ multiplex PCR; TCRdb lists only in-frame clones, some missing. The sample contains about 740,000 clones, roughly 13% of which appear only once. This clone was seen a handful of times. The antigen remains unidentified. This CDR3 is built from 12 residues. The V and J ends lost 5 bases and 7 bases, in that order; junction bases with no gene match: 4. Germline assignment: CDR1 SEHNR and CDR2 FQNEAQ (reference sequence). The V gene is TRBV7-9, the J gene TRBJ1-1; TRBD1 aligns across 7 bases. The sample was naive CD4+ T cells from blood. This TCR derives from a man aged 18 to 30 with type 1 diabetes. The CDR3 nucleotides read TGTGCCAGCAGCCAACAGGGGATTGAAGCTTTCTTT. It codes for CASSQQGIEAFF.